A selection of T cell receptor beta chains follows, all from one sample in a study of response to subunit inactivated influenza vaccine. TCRdb passed the RT-PCR reads through MiXCR, listing each CDR3 protein once. The sample has about 240,000 distinct CDR3 sequences; 9.5% to 15% are singletons. Here the sequenced sample was non-naive T cells sorted from PBMCs, taken roughly 15 days before vaccination. The receptors originated from a man between 50 and 59 years old who received an inactivated influenza vaccine. Each CDR3 is given with its conserved first and last residue. A D gene is named only where the DNA matches it firmly. Expanded clones get a size class; other rows say once, few or many, or leave the size out.

d_call	v_call	j_call	clone_size	cdr3_nt	cdr3_aa
NA	TRBV5-5	TRBJ2-7	once	TGTGCCAGCAGGCCCGACCCAGGTCCCTACGAGCTGTACTTC	CASRPDPGPYELYF
TRBD1	TRBV7-2	TRBJ2-7	few	TGTGCCAGCAGCTTGAGTGGGGGACAGGGAATCGACGAGCAGTACTTC	CASSLSGGQGIDEQYF
NA	TRBV5-1	TRBJ2-6	many	TGCGCCAGCAGCTTGGACGTATCTGGGGCCAACGTCCTGACTTTC	CASSLDVSGANVLTF
NA	TRBV20-1	TRBJ2-1	NA	TGCAGTGCTAGAGGACGTTTGGGAAATGAGCAGTTCTTC	CSARGRLGNEQFF
NA	TRBV6-1	TRBJ2-7	NA	TGTGCCAGCAGGGGACGGCTCCTCTCCTACGAGCAGTACTTC	CASRGRLLSYEQYF
TRBD2	TRBV20-1	TRBJ2-3	NA	TGCAGTGCTGGGAGAGTAGCGGGAGGGAAGGGCACAGATACGCAGTATTTT	CSAGRVAGGKGTDTQYF
NA	TRBV5-1	TRBJ2-7	few	TGCGCCAGCAGCTGGCGCAGGGGCTCGGGCGAGCAGTACTTC	CASSWRRGSGEQYF
NA	TRBV20-1	TRBJ2-3	many	TGCAGTGCCACCCAACTAGTTGGGGGCACAGATACGCAGTATTTT	CSATQLVGGTDTQYF
NA	TRBV7-9	TRBJ1-4	many	TGTGCCAGCAGCAGCCGCGGGACTAATGAAAAACTGTTTTTT	CASSSRGTNEKLFF
NA	TRBV20-1	TRBJ2-5	many	TGCAGTGCCTCTGAGACCAGGGCGGGCCATCGGTCCCAGTACTTC	CSASETRAGHRSQYF
TRBD1	TRBV4-3	TRBJ1-4	few	TGCGCCAGCAGCCAAGACCGGACAGGGAAAAAACTGTTTTTT	CASSQDRTGKKLFF
NA	TRBV7-8	TRBJ2-2	many	TGTGCCAGCAGTCAAACAGGGTCAACCGGGGAGCTGTTTTTT	CASSQTGSTGELFF
NA	TRBV7-8	TRBJ2-3	NA	TGTGCCAGCAGCGGACAATTAGCAGATACGCAGTATTTT	CASSGQLADTQYF
TRBD1	TRBV12-3/TRBV12-4	TRBJ1-5	many	TGTGCCAGCAGCACAGACAGGGTATCCAATCAGCCCCAGCATTTT	CASSTDRVSNQPQHF
TRBD2	TRBV2	TRBJ2-3	few	TGTGCCAGCAGTCCCGGGAGGGGCACTAGCACAGATACGCAGTATTTT	CASSPGRGTSTDTQYF
TRBD2	TRBV5-1	TRBJ2-3	NA	TGCGCCAGCAGCTTCCAGCGGGGGGGCGAAGATACGCAGTATTTT	CASSFQRGGEDTQYF
NA	TRBV5-1	TRBJ2-7	NA	TGCGCCAGCAGCTTGGGCCAGGGTGATGGAGAGCAGTACTTC	CASSLGQGDGEQYF
TRBD1	TRBV24-1	TRBJ2-7	few	TGTGCCACCCATCCCAGGGACAGCTACGAGCAGTACTTC	CATHPRDSYEQYF
TRBD1	TRBV25-1	TRBJ2-5	few	TGTGCCAGCAGGGGACAGGGGACACTGGAGACCCAGTACTTC	CASRGQGTLETQYF
TRBD2	TRBV20-1	TRBJ2-3	many	TGCAGTGCTAGAAGTCCCACTAGCGTTCGCGGCACAGATACGCAGTATTTT	CSARSPTSVRGTDTQYF
NA	TRBV20-1	TRBJ2-3	few	TGCAGTGCTAGTTATTTGGACAGCACCCCGGGACTGCCTTTCACAGATACGCAGTATTTT	CSASYLDSTPGLPFTDTQYF
NA	TRBV20-1	TRBJ1-5	NA	TGCAGTGCTCCCCACTCGGACAGATGGGGATATGGCAATCAGCCCCAGCATTTT	CSAPHSDRWGYGNQPQHF
TRBD1	TRBV6-1	TRBJ2-1	many	TGTGCCAGCAGTGAAAGACAGGGCGGTTGGAATGAGCAGTTCTTC	CASSERQGGWNEQFF
TRBD1	TRBV28	TRBJ1-5	few	TGTGCCAGCAACGGGAGGACCGGGACAGGGAGGGATCAGCCCCAGCATTTT	CASNGRTGTGRDQPQHF
NA	TRBV12-3/TRBV12-4	TRBJ1-3	NA	TGTGCCAGCAGCCGCGACTGGAGAAACACCATATATTTT	CASSRDWRNTIYF
NA	TRBV20-1	TRBJ2-3	NA	TGCAGTGGTGAGGTGGCCGGGACTCTCACAGATACGCAGTATTTT	CSGEVAGTLTDTQYF
NA	TRBV28	TRBJ1-1	NA	TGTGCCAGCAGCCCCTCGGGCTTTGGGACTGAAGCTTTCTTT	CASSPSGFGTEAFF
NA	TRBV7-6	TRBJ1-3	NA	TGTGCCAGCAGCTTAGGAGAGGCAGAAGGAAACACCATATATTTT	CASSLGEAEGNTIYF
NA	TRBV18	TRBJ2-5	once	TGTGCCAGCTCACAACCTCAAGAGACCCAGTACTTC	CASSQPQETQYF
NA	TRBV7-9	TRBJ2-7	many	TGTGCCAGCAGCTGGGGACTCGACGGCGAGCAGTACTTC	CASSWGLDGEQYF
TRBD2	TRBV10-3	TRBJ2-1	NA	TGTGCCATCAGTCAAACTAGCGGGACCTACAATGAGCAGTTCTTC	CAISQTSGTYNEQFF
NA	TRBV20-1	TRBJ2-7	few	TGCAGTGCTAGCGCGGACTATACCTACGAGCAGTACTTC	CSASADYTYEQYF
NA	TRBV7-2	TRBJ2-7	NA	TGTGCCAGCAGTTGGGACAACTCCTACGAGCAGTACTTC	CASSWDNSYEQYF
NA	TRBV20-1	TRBJ2-4	many	TGCAGTGCTAGTCCATTTGGCGGCCTAAAGGGGAACATTCAGTACTTC	CSASPFGGLKGNIQYF
NA	TRBV20-1	TRBJ2-1	few	TGCAGTGCTAGACAAAATGAGCAGTTCTTC	CSARQNEQFF
TRBD1	TRBV4-2	TRBJ2-7	NA	TGTGCCAGCAGCCAGCTGTACCCCCGGGACAGGGGTCGCCATTTTAGCTCCTACGAGCAGTACTTC	CASSQLYPRDRGRHFSSYEQYF